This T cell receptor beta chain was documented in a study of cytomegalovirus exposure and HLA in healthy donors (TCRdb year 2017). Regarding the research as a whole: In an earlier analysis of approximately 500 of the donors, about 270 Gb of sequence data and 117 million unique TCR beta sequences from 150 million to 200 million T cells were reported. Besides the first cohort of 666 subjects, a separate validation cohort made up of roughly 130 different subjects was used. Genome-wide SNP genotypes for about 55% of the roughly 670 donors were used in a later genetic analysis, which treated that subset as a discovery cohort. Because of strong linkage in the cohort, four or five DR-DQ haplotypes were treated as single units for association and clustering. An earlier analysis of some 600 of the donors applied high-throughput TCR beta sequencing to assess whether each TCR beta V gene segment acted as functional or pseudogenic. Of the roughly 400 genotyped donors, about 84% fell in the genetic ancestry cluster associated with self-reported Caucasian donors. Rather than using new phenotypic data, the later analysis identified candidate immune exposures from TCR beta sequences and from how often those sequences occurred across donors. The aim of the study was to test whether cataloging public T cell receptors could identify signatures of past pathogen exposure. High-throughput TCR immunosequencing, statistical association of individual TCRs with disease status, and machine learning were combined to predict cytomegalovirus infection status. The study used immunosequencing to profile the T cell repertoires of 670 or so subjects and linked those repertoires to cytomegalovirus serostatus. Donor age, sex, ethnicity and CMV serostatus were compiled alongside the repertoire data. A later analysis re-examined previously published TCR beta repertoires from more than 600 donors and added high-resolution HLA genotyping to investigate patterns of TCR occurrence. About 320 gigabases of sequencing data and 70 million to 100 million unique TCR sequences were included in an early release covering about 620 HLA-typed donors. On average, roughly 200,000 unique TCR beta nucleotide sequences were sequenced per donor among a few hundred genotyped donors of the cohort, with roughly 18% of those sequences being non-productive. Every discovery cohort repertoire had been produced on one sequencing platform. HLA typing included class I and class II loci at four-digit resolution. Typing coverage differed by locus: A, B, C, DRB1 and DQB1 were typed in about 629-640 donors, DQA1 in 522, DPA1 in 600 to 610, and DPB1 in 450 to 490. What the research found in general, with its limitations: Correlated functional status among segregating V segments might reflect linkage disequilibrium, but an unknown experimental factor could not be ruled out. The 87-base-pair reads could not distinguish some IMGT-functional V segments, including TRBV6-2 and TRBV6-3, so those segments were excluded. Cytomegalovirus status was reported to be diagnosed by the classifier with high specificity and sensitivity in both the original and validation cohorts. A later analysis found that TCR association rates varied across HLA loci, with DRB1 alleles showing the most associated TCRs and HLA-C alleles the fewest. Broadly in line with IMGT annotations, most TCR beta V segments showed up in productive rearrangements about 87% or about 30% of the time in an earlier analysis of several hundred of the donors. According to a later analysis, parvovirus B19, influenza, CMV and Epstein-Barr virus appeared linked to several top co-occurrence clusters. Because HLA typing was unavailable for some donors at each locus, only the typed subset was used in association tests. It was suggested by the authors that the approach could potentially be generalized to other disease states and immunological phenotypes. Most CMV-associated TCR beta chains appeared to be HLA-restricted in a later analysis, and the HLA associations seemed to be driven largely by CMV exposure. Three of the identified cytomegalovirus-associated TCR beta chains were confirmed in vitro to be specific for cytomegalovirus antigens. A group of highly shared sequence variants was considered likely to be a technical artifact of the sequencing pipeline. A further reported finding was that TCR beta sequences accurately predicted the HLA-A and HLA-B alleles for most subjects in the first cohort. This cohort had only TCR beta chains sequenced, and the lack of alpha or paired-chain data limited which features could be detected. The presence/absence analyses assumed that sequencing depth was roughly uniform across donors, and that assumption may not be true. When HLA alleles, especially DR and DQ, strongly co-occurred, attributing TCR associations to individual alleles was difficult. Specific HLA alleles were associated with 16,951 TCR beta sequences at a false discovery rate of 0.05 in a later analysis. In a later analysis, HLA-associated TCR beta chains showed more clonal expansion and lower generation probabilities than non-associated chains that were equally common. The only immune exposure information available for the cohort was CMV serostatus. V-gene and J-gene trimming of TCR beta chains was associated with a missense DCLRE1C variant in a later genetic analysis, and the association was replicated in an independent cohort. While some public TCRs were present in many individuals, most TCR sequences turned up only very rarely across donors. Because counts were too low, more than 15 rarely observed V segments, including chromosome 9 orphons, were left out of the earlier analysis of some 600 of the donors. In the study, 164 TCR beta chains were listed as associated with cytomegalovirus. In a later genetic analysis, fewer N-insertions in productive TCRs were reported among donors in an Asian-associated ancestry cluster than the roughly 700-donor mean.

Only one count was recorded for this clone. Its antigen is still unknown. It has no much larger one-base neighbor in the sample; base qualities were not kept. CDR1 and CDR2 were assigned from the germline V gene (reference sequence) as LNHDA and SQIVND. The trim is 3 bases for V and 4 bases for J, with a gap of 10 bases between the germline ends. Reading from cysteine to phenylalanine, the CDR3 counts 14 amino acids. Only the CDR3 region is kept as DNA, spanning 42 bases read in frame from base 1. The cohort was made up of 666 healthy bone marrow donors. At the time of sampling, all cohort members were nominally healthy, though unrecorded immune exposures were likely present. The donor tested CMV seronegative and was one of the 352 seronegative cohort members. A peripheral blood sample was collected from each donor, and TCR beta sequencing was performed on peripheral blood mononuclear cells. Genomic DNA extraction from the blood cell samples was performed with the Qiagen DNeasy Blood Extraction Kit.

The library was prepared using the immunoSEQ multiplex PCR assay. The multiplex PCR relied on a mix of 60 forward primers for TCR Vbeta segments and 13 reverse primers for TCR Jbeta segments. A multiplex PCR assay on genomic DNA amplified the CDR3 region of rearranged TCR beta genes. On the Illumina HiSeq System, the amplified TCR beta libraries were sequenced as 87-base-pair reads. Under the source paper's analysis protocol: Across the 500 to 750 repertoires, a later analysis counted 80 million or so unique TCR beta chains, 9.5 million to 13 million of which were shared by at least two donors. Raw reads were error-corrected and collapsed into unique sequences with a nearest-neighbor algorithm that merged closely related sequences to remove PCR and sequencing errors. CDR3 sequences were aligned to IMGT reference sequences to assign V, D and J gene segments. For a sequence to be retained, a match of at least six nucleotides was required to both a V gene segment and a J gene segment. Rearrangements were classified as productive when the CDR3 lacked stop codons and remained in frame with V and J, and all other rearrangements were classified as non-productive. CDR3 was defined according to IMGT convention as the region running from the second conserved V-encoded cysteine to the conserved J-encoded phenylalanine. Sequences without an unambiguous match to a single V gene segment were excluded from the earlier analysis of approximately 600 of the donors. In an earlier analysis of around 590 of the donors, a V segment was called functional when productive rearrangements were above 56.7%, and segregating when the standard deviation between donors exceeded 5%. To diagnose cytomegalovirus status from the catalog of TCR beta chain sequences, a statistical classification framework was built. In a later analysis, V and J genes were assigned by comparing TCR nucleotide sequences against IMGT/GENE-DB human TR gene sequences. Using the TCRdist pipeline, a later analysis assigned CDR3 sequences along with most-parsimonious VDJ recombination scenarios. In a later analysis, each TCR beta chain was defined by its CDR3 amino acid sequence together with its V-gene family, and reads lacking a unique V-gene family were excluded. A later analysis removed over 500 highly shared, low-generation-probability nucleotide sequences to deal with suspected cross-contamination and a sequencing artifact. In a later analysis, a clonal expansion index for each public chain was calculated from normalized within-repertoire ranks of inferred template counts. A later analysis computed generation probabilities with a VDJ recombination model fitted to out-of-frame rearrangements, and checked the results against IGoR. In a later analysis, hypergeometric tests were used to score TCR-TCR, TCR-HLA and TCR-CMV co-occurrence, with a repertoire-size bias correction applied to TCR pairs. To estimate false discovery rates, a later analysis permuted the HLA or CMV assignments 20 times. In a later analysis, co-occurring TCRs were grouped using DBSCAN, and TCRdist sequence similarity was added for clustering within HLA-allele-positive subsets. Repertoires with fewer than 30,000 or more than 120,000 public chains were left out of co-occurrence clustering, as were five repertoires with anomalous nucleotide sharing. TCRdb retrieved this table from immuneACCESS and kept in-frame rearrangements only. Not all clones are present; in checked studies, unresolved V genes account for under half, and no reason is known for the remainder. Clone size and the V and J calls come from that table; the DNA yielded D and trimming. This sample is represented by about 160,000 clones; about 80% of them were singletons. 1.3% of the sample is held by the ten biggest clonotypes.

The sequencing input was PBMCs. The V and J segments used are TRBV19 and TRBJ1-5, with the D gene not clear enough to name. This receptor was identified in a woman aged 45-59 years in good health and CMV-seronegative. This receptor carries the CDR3 CASSIETSNQPQHF. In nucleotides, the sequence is TGTGCCAGTAGTATTGAAACTTCTAATCAGCCCCAGCATTTT. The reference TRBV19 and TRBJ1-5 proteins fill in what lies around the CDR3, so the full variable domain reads DGGITQSPKYLFRKEGQNVTLSCEQNLNHDAMYWYRQDPGQGLRLIYYSQIVNDFQKGDIAEGYSVSREKKESFPLTVTSAQKNPTAFYLCASSIETSNQPQHFGDGTRLSIL.